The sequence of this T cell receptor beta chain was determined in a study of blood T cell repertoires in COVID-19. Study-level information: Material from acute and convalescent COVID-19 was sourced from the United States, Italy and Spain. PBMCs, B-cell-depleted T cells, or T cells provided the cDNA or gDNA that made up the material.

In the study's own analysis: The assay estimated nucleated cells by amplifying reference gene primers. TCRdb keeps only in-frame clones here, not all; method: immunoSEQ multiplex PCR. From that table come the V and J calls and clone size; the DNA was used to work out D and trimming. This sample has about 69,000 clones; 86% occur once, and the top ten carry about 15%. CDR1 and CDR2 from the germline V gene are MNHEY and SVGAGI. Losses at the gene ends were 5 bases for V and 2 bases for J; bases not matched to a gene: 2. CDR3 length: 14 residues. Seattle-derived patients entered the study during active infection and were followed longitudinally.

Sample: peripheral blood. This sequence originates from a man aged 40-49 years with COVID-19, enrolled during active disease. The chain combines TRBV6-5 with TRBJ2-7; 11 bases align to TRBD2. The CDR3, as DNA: TGTGCCAGCAGTCTAGCGGGGGGCGCCTACGAGCAGTACTTC. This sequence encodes CASSLAGGAYEQYF.